These T cell receptor beta chains were read from a single sample in a study of shared clonotypes between healthy human individuals. Assay used: immunoSEQ multiplex PCR; TCRdb lists only in-frame clones, some missing. Altogether fewer than 2.5 million clones are present, approximately 93% being singletons, with the ten largest covering approximately 0.35%. The sequencing sample was made of naive CD4+ T cells from PBMCs. The receptor source for this set is a man aged 18 to 35 in good health. Some clones in this sample may be carry-over from other donors' samples. Each CDR3 is given with its conserved first and last residue. A D gene is named only where the DNA matches it firmly. Clone size appears in some rows only: once, few, many, or a class for an expanded clone.

TRBV5-1,once,TRBD1,TRBJ1-4,CASSLWLGGTGEKLFF,TGCGCCAGCAGCTTGTGGTTAGGCGGGACAGGTGAAAAACTGTTTTTT
TRBV5-1,.,.,TRBJ2-3,CASSLAGGGTDTQYF,TGCGCCAGCAGCTTGGCTGGAGGAGGCACAGATACGCAGTATTTT
TRBV28,once,.,TRBJ2-1,CASSSIPKQFF,TGTGCCAGCAGTTCAATTCCTAAGCAGTTCTTC
TRBV30,.,.,TRBJ1-5,CAWGPSKRDPGNQPQHF,TGTGCCTGGGGTCCGTCAAAGAGAGACCCTGGCAATCAGCCCCAGCATTTT
TRBV9,.,TRBD1,TRBJ2-3,CASSLRTGDGGTQYF,TGTGCCAGCAGCTTACGGACAGGGGACGGCGGTACGCAGTATTTT
TRBV9,.,TRBD2,TRBJ2-1,CASSVDSGRYSSYNEQFF,TGTGCCAGCAGCGTAGATAGCGGGAGATACAGCTCCTACAATGAGCAGTTCTTC
TRBV19,once,.,TRBJ2-3,CASSIGAGTQDF,TGTGCCAGTAGTATTGGGGCCGGGACCCAGGATTTT
TRBV15,.,TRBD1,TRBJ1-1,CATSGQGGTEAFF,TGTGCCACCAGCGGACAGGGCGGCACTGAAGCTTTCTTT
TRBV5-1,.,.,TRBJ2-3,CASSLGMGGGTDTQYF,TGCGCCAGCAGCTTGGGAATGGGCGGGGGCACAGATACGCAGTATTTT
TRBV5-5,.,.,TRBJ1-4,CASSSRGLGDEKLFF,TGTGCCAGCAGCTCGAGGGGTCTAGGAGATGAAAAACTGTTTTTT
TRBV28,.,.,TRBJ1-5,CASDKGVNQPQHF,TGTGCCAGCGATAAGGGGGTCAATCAGCCCCAGCATTTT
TRBV2,.,.,TRBJ2-1,CASRPYNEQFF,TGTGCCAGCAGACCCTACAATGAGCAGTTCTTC
TRBV5-1,.,.,TRBJ2-3,CASSLYTVGSTDTQYF,TGCGCCAGCAGCTTGTATACTGTCGGGAGCACAGATACGCAGTATTTT
TRBV14,.,TRBD2,TRBJ2-7,CASSRLAGSLEQYF,TGTGCCAGCAGCCGACTAGCGGGATCTCTTGAGCAGTACTTC
TRBV4-2,.,.,TRBJ2-2,CASRRTAETNTGELFF,TGTGCCAGCAGAAGGACCGCCGAAACGAACACCGGGGAGCTGTTTTTT
TRBV7-8,.,.,TRBJ1-4,CASSRGTSEKLFF,TGTGCCAGCAGCCGCGGGACTAGTGAAAAACTGTTTTTT
TRBV4-2,.,TRBD1,TRBJ1-2,CASSQDRGQAHIRNYGYTF,TGTGCCAGCAGCCAAGATCGGGGACAGGCGCACATCCGTAACTATGGCTACACCTTC
TRBV10-3,.,TRBD2,TRBJ2-7,CAISGSGIWYEQYF,TGTGCCATCAGTGGGAGCGGGATATGGTACGAGCAGTACTTC
TRBV7-9,.,.,TRBJ2-7,CASSRGGLFYEQYF,TGTGCCAGCAGTCGCGGAGGGCTCTTTTACGAGCAGTACTTC
TRBV7-8,.,TRBD1,TRBJ2-1,CASSGDRPYNEQFF,TGTGCCAGCAGCGGGGACAGGCCCTACAATGAGCAGTTCTTC
TRBV6-5,.,TRBD2,TRBJ2-1,CASSAASGLYNEQFF,TGTGCCAGCAGTGCGGCTAGCGGGCTTTACAATGAGCAGTTCTTC
TRBV28,.,.,TRBJ1-5,CASSLKTGGQPQHF,TGTGCCAGCAGCCTCAAAACGGGGGGTCAGCCCCAGCATTTT
TRBV30,.,TRBD1,TRBJ1-1,CAKRTGLNTEAFF,TGTGCCAAGAGGACAGGGTTGAACACTGAAGCTTTCTTT
TRBV7-9,.,.,TRBJ1-4,CASGGVGGEEKLFF,TGTGCCAGCGGGGGCGTGGGGGGAGAGGAAAAACTGTTTTTT
TRBV5-1,.,.,TRBJ1-3,CASSSDSSGNTIYF,TGCGCCAGCAGCTCAGACAGCTCTGGAAACACCATATATTTT
TRBV7-3,.,TRBD1,TRBJ2-6,CASSSQRDRSNLNSGANVLTF,TGTGCCAGCAGTTCCCAAAGGGACAGATCGAACCTTAACTCTGGGGCCAACGTCCTGACTTTC
TRBV7-9,.,.,TRBJ1-1,CASSAHPNTEAFF,TGTGCCAGCAGCGCACATCCGAACACTGAAGCTTTCTTT
TRBV4-2,.,.,TRBJ1-1,CASSQEGTKNTEAFF,TGTGCCAGCAGCCAAGAGGGGACAAAGAACACTGAAGCTTTCTTT
TRBV5-1,.,.,TRBJ2-1,CASSANYNEQFF,TGCGCCAGCAGTGCCAACTACAATGAGCAGTTCTTC
TRBV11-2,.,.,TRBJ2-3,CASIPGAGSVYSDTQYF,TGTGCCAGCATCCCCGGGGCAGGGTCGGTATATTCCGATACGCAGTATTTT
TRBV2,once,.,TRBJ1-6,CASSDLLGSYNSPLHF,TGTGCCAGCAGTGACCTCCTCGGGTCCTATAATTCACCCCTCCACTTT
TRBV7-2,.,.,TRBJ2-2,CASSRWDPGSGELFF,TGTGCCAGCAGCAGATGGGATCCTGGGTCCGGGGAGCTGTTTTTT
TRBV9,.,.,TRBJ2-3,CASSVRASTDTQYF,TGTGCCAGCAGCGTCAGGGCTAGCACAGATACGCAGTATTTT
TRBV2,.,.,TRBJ2-2,CASHPGRMAPGELFF,TGTGCCAGCCATCCAGGGCGGATGGCCCCCGGGGAGCTGTTTTTT
TRBV14,.,.,TRBJ1-2,CASSEEDIRGYTF,TGTGCCAGCAGCGAAGAGGACATTCGGGGCTACACCTTC
TRBV5-4,.,.,TRBJ1-1,CASSGRTAESLNTEAFF,TGTGCCAGCAGCGGGAGGACAGCCGAATCCCTGAACACTGAAGCTTTCTTT
TRBV2,.,.,TRBJ2-5,CASNRDQETQYF,TGTGCCAGCAACAGGGACCAAGAGACCCAGTACTTC
TRBV7-2,.,TRBD2,TRBJ2-5,CASTLRGGRAVETQYF,TGTGCCAGCACCCTTCGGGGCGGGAGGGCCGTTGAGACCCAGTACTTC
TRBV19,once,TRBD2,TRBJ2-7,CASSIRREPTYEQYF,TGTGCCAGTAGTATAAGGCGGGAGCCGACCTACGAGCAGTACTTC
TRBV29-1,.,.,TRBJ1-3,CSVGLGSSGNTIYF,TGCAGCGTTGGATTGGGCAGCTCTGGAAACACCATATATTTT
TRBV28,.,.,TRBJ1-2,CASSVTVDGYTF,TGTGCCAGCAGTGTGACCGTTGACGGCTACACCTTC
TRBV2,.,TRBD1,TRBJ1-4,CASHRQGGGEKLFF,TGTGCCAGCCATCGACAGGGAGGGGGTGAAAAACTGTTTTTT
TRBV4-1,once,.,TRBJ2-4,CASSQVQGGKLAKNIQYF,TGCGCCAGCAGCCAAGTCCAGGGGGGGAAACTAGCCAAAAACATTCAGTACTTC
TRBV9,.,.,TRBJ2-2,CASSVVLVSGTNTGELFF,TGTGCCAGCAGCGTAGTTTTGGTTTCCGGGACGAACACCGGGGAGCTGTTTTTT
TRBV7-3,.,TRBD1,TRBJ2-3,CASSPDRYTDTQYF,TGTGCCAGCAGCCCGGACAGGTACACAGATACGCAGTATTTT
TRBV6-6,.,.,TRBJ1-5,CASIRGGYSNQPQHF,TGTGCCAGCATTAGGGGGGGATATAGCAATCAGCCCCAGCATTTT
TRBV19,.,TRBD1,TRBJ1-5,CASRLTGTDQPQHF,TGTGCCAGTAGACTGACAGGGACCGATCAGCCCCAGCATTTT
TRBV6-1,.,.,TRBJ2-4,CASSEWAKNIQYF,TGTGCCAGCAGTGAATGGGCCAAAAACATTCAGTACTTC
TRBV2,.,TRBD1,TRBJ2-1,CASRPGQGTQFF,TGTGCCAGCAGACCCGGACAGGGTACGCAGTTCTTC
TRBV5-4,.,.,TRBJ1-5,CASSPPTDF,TGTGCCAGCAGCCCCCCCACGGATTTT
TRBV19,.,TRBD2,TRBJ2-1,CASSISWLAGGRNEQFF,TGTGCCAGTAGTATTTCTTGGCTAGCGGGAGGGAGGAATGAGCAGTTCTTC
TRBV7-2,.,.,TRBJ2-5,CASSLGLPQYF,TGTGCCAGCAGCTTAGGTCTACCCCAGTACTTC
TRBV2,.,.,TRBJ2-5,CASSEAQAVQETQYF,TGTGCCAGCAGTGAAGCGCAGGCAGTTCAAGAGACCCAGTACTTC
TRBV30,.,.,TRBJ1-1,CAWSVRRKVPNTEAFF,TGTGCCTGGAGTGTTCGCAGGAAAGTCCCGAACACTGAAGCTTTCTTT
TRBV4-1,.,.,TRBJ2-5,CASSQEGLPQETQYF,TGCGCCAGCAGCCAAGAGGGTCTCCCTCAAGAGACCCAGTACTTC
TRBV7-2,.,.,TRBJ2-7,CASSLSRTEPRYEQYF,TGTGCCAGCAGCTTATCCCGGACAGAACCCCGCTACGAGCAGTACTTC
TRBV7-9,.,.,TRBJ2-3,CASGARSDTQYF,TGTGCCAGCGGAGCGAGGTCAGATACGCAGTATTTT
TRBV9,few,TRBD2,TRBJ2-2,CASSLSGREVGELFF,TGTGCCAGCAGTCTGAGCGGGAGAGAGGTCGGGGAGCTGTTTTTT